A selection of T cell receptor beta chains follows, all from one sample in a study of graft-versus-host responses after intestinal transplantation. Sequencing used immunoSEQ multiplex PCR; TCRdb keeps in-frame clones, though not all of them. The sample has under 150,000 clones; around nine tenths are singletons. Antigens for these TCRs are unknown. Source: unstimulated CD4+ T cells sorted from spleen or lymph node cells, taken before intestinal transplant. The receptor set was obtained from a human donor who received an intestinal transplant. The CDR3 runs from the conserved cysteine through the conserved F or W. Each record gives: D gene, clone size, J gene, V gene, CDR3 DNA, CDR3 protein. D genes are given only for firm matches. Part of the rows lack a size; the others show once, few, many or a class for expanded clones.

d_call: NA; clone_size: few; j_call: TRBJ1-2; v_call: TRBV10-3; cdr3_nt: TGTGCCATCAGTGAGTCTACAGGGTATGGCTACACCTTC; cdr3_aa: CAISESTGYGYTF
d_call: TRBD2; clone_size: once; j_call: TRBJ2-2; v_call: TRBV6-1; cdr3_nt: TGTGCCAGCAGTGATTCCGGGACTAGCGAGAGGGGGGAGCTGTTTTTT; cdr3_aa: CASSDSGTSERGELFF
d_call: NA; clone_size: NA; j_call: TRBJ2-1; v_call: TRBV5-1; cdr3_nt: TGCGCCAGCAGCTCCAGGGTAAGCTCCTACAATGAGCAGTTCTTC; cdr3_aa: CASSSRVSSYNEQFF
d_call: TRBD2; clone_size: NA; j_call: TRBJ2-3; v_call: TRBV29-1; cdr3_nt: TGCAGCGTTGAATCCGCGGGGGGCCACCCAGATACGCAGTATTTT; cdr3_aa: CSVESAGGHPDTQYF
d_call: NA; clone_size: NA; j_call: TRBJ2-1; v_call: TRBV5-4; cdr3_nt: TGTGCCAGCAGCTTGTGGAGACTAGAAATTTTGAATGAGCAGTTCTTC; cdr3_aa: CASSLWRLEILNEQFF
d_call: TRBD1; clone_size: NA; j_call: TRBJ1-2; v_call: TRBV5-4; cdr3_nt: TGTGCCGGGTCCGGGACAGGGAGTTATGGCTACACCTTC; cdr3_aa: CAGSGTGSYGYTF
d_call: TRBD1; clone_size: NA; j_call: TRBJ2-7; v_call: TRBV18; cdr3_nt: TGTGCCAGCTCACCTACAGGGGGATCCTACGAGCAGTACTTC; cdr3_aa: CASSPTGGSYEQYF
d_call: TRBD1; clone_size: NA; j_call: TRBJ2-7; v_call: TRBV12-5; cdr3_nt: TGTGCTAGTGGTCCTGGGACAGGCGAGCAGTACTTC; cdr3_aa: CASGPGTGEQYF
d_call: TRBD2; clone_size: NA; j_call: TRBJ2-5; v_call: TRBV10-2; cdr3_nt: TGCGCCAGCAGACGGAGCGGGGGGGGAATTTTGGAGACCCAGTACTTC; cdr3_aa: CASRRSGGGILETQYF
d_call: NA; clone_size: NA; j_call: TRBJ2-6; v_call: TRBV18; cdr3_nt: TGTGCCAGCTCACTCAGGGATCCTGGGGCCAACGTCCTGACTTTC; cdr3_aa: CASSLRDPGANVLTF
d_call: NA; clone_size: NA; j_call: TRBJ1-2; v_call: TRBV28; cdr3_nt: TGTGCCAGCAGTTTTTTTTCCGGGGGGACCTTCTTCTATGGCTACACCTTC; cdr3_aa: CASSFFSGGTFFYGYTF
d_call: NA; clone_size: NA; j_call: TRBJ2-2; v_call: TRBV7-3; cdr3_nt: TGTGCCAGCAGCTTGGTCGGCGGCGGGGAGCTGTTTTTT; cdr3_aa: CASSLVGGGELFF
d_call: NA; clone_size: NA; j_call: TRBJ2-2; v_call: TRBV7-6; cdr3_nt: TGTGCCAGCAGCCCCATGCGGGGGAACACCGGGGAGCTGTTTTTT; cdr3_aa: CASSPMRGNTGELFF
d_call: NA; clone_size: once; j_call: TRBJ2-5; v_call: TRBV6-5; cdr3_nt: TGTGCCAGCAGTTACTCCGGGGGCCAAGAGACCCAGTACTTC; cdr3_aa: CASSYSGGQETQYF
d_call: TRBD2; clone_size: NA; j_call: TRBJ2-5; v_call: TRBV18; cdr3_nt: TGTGCCAGCTCACCGCCGGGACTACAAGAGACCCAGTACTTC; cdr3_aa: CASSPPGLQETQYF
d_call: TRBD1; clone_size: NA; j_call: TRBJ2-5; v_call: TRBV6-6; cdr3_nt: TGTGCCAGCAGTAGACCGGGACAGGGGATCGAGACCCAGTACTTC; cdr3_aa: CASSRPGQGIETQYF
d_call: TRBD1; clone_size: NA; j_call: TRBJ1-2; v_call: TRBV5-6; cdr3_nt: TGTGCCAGCATCACCGGGACAGGGCATAACTATGGCTACACCTTC; cdr3_aa: CASITGTGHNYGYTF
d_call: TRBD1; clone_size: NA; j_call: TRBJ2-1; v_call: TRBV11-2; cdr3_nt: TGTGCCAGCAGCGGGACAGGGCGCAATGAGCAGTTCTTC; cdr3_aa: CASSGTGRNEQFF
d_call: NA; clone_size: once; j_call: TRBJ2-3; v_call: TRBV28; cdr3_nt: TGTGCCAGCAGCTCGGACAGCGTCAGCACAGATACGCAGTATTTT; cdr3_aa: CASSSDSVSTDTQYF
d_call: NA; clone_size: NA; j_call: TRBJ2-7; v_call: TRBV5-1; cdr3_nt: TGCGCCAGCAGCTTGGGACAGTCCTACGAGCAGTACTTC; cdr3_aa: CASSLGQSYEQYF
d_call: TRBD1; clone_size: NA; j_call: TRBJ1-5; v_call: TRBV18; cdr3_nt: TGTGCCAGCTCGCACAGGGGGGAGCCCCAGCATTTT; cdr3_aa: CASSHRGEPQHF
d_call: NA; clone_size: few; j_call: TRBJ2-7; v_call: TRBV2; cdr3_nt: TGTGCCAGCAGTGGGGGCGCAGGGTTTCACGAGCAGTACTTC; cdr3_aa: CASSGGAGFHEQYF
d_call: NA; clone_size: NA; j_call: TRBJ2-2; v_call: TRBV6-1; cdr3_nt: TGTGCCAGCAGTGAAGCCCCTAGGACCGGGGAGCTGTTTTTT; cdr3_aa: CASSEAPRTGELFF
d_call: TRBD1; clone_size: NA; j_call: TRBJ2-1; v_call: TRBV28; cdr3_nt: TGTGCCAGCAGCACCGAGGCCAGGGGGATGAATGAGCAGTTCTTC; cdr3_aa: CASSTEARGMNEQFF
d_call: NA; clone_size: NA; j_call: TRBJ1-4; v_call: TRBV27; cdr3_nt: TGTGCCAGCAGTTTATCTACGGTTTCTAATGAAAAACTGTTTTTT; cdr3_aa: CASSLSTVSNEKLFF
d_call: NA; clone_size: few; j_call: TRBJ2-3; v_call: TRBV7-2; cdr3_nt: TGTGCCAGCAACCGGGACTCCATTAGCACAGATACGCAGTATTTT; cdr3_aa: CASNRDSISTDTQYF
d_call: NA; clone_size: NA; j_call: TRBJ1-3; v_call: TRBV19; cdr3_nt: TGTGCCAGTAGTCCTCCGTTCTCTGGAAACACCATATATTTT; cdr3_aa: CASSPPFSGNTIYF
d_call: NA; clone_size: once; j_call: TRBJ2-1; v_call: TRBV5-5; cdr3_nt: TGTGCCAGCAGCTGGGGGCGGACAGAGTTCCACAATGAGCAGTTCTTC; cdr3_aa: CASSWGRTEFHNEQFF
d_call: TRBD1; clone_size: NA; j_call: TRBJ2-7; v_call: TRBV25-1; cdr3_nt: TGTGCCAGCAGTGAATTTCCGGGACAGGGGGCTAACGAGCAGTACTTC; cdr3_aa: CASSEFPGQGANEQYF
d_call: NA; clone_size: NA; j_call: TRBJ1-3; v_call: TRBV7-9; cdr3_nt: TGTGCCAGCAGCCTCGGGGTATCGAGTGGAAACACCATATATTTT; cdr3_aa: CASSLGVSSGNTIYF